One and the same sample provided the 23 T cell receptor beta chains below, sequenced in a study of identical twins. TCRdb independently ran MiXCR on the 5' RACE reads; one entry per CDR3 protein. This sample has 1.5 million to 2 million distinct CDR3 sequences, with less than 40% found just once. The sequenced sample consisted of cord blood. All receptors derive from a newborn girl in good health.

This clonotype was picked up a small number of times. The chain is built from TRBV28 and TRBJ1-4; D is unresolved. In germline, CDR1 is MDHEN, CDR2 SYDVKM. V dropped 6 bases and J dropped 7 bases, with 15 bases sitting between them. The CDR3 runs 14 residues. DNA of the CDR3: TGTGCCAGCAGAAGCCCTCCGATGGGTGAAAAACTGTTTTTT. Protein: CASRSPPMGEKLFF.

The chain combines TRBV29-1 with TRBJ2-7; TRBD1 matches at 7 bases. This CDR3 has 14 residues. Germline-derived CDR1 and CDR2 are SQVTM and ANQGSEA. After removal of 4 bases from V and 5 bases from J, the junction contained 11 bases not matched to a gene. The CDR3 loop is CSVGLDRVRHEQYF. The CDR3 DNA is TGCAGCGTTGGTCTAGACAGGGTGAGGCACGAGCAGTACTTC.

J is TRBJ2-3 and V is TRBV27; TRBD1 is a possible D gene (5 bases). The CDR3 length is 11 residues. CDR1 is MNHEY, CDR2 SMNVEV, per germline (reference sequence). With 7 bases removed from V and 10 bases from J, the gap between germline ends came to 12 bases. The chain's CDR3 is CASTWGRAQYF. For the CDR3, the DNA is TGTGCCAGCACCTGGGGCCGAGCGCAGTATTTT.

The chain recombines TRBV7-8 with TRBJ2-7; D unclear. The CDR3 has 13 amino acids. Germline CDR1 is SGHVS and CDR2 is FQNEAQ. V was cut by 6 bases and J by 7 bases, with 16 bases left in between. CDR3 bases: TGTGCCAGCAGATACGGACGGTCCAGGGAGCAGTACTTC. This sequence encodes CASRYGRSREQYF. The whole variable domain, remainder taken from reference TRBV7-8 and TRBJ2-7, is GAGVSQSPRYKVAKRGQDVALRCDPISGHVSLFWYQQALGQGPEFLTYFQNEAQLDKSGLPSDRFFAERPEGSVSTLKIQRTQQEDSAVYLCASRYGRSREQYFGPGTRLTVT.

The rearrangement joins TRBV28 to TRBJ2-7; 9 bases match TRBD2. The CDR3 extends over 15 amino acids. V shed 5 bases and J 5 bases; nucleotides not matched to a gene: 10. Germline CDR1 and CDR2: MDHEN and SYDVKM. As DNA, the CDR3 is TGTGCCAGCAGTGGTGCTAGCGGGATAAAGAACGAGCAGTACTTC. Translation gives CASSGASGIKNEQYF.

J is TRBJ1-2 and V is TRBV25-1; D is unclear. V was clipped by 3 bases and J by 6 bases, with 8 bases between them. CDR3 length: 12 residues. In germline, CDR1 is MGHDK, CDR2 SYGVNS. This CDR3 reads CASSERRDGYTF. CDR3 in DNA: TGTGCCAGCAGTGAGAGAAGGGATGGCTACACCTTC.

This rearrangement joins TRBV10-3 to TRBJ1-2, with TRBD1 identical over 8 bases. The germline gives CDR1 ENHRY, CDR2 SYGVKD. J gave up 4 bases and V 2 bases, and 9 bases lay outside the gene matches. There are 16 residues in the CDR3. CDR3 amino acids: CAISEPGQGSSYGYTF. In DNA form, the CDR3 reads TGTGCCATCAGTGAGCCAGGACAGGGAAGTTCCTATGGCTACACCTTC.

This clonotype was detected only a few times. The chain uses TRBV12-3 or TRBV12-4 and TRBJ1-5, with D possibly TRBD1 on 6 matching bases. CDR3 size: 13 residues. The germline V and J ends were trimmed by 8 bases and 3 bases, with 11 bases remaining between them. CDR3 sequence reads: CASGGGNNQPQHF. The CDR3 coding sequence is TGTGCCAGCGGGGGCGGGAACAATCAGCCCCAGCATTTT.

The chain combines TRBV7-9 with TRBJ2-3, with no clear D. This CDR3 comprises 15 residues. The germline V gene encodes CDR1 SEHNR and CDR2 FQNEAQ (reference sequence). The V end lost 0 bases, the J end lost 2 bases, and 9 bases lay between the germline ends. CDR3 protein: CASSLALQNTDTQYF. DNA of the CDR3: TGTGCCAGCAGCTTAGCGTTACAGAACACAGATACGCAGTATTTT.

In this sample, this clonotype turned up many times. The chain couples TRBV10-3 to TRBJ2-3, with TRBD2 identical over 9 bases. Trimming took 2 bases from V and 5 from J; bases not matched to a gene: 11. The germline V gene has CDR1 ENHRY and CDR2 SYGVKD. The CDR3 spans 17 residues. The CDR3 loop is CAISERSPSGRIDTQYF. DNA for the CDR3: TGTGCCATCAGTGAGCGCTCCCCCAGCGGGAGGATAGATACGCAGTATTTT.

This clonotype was observed a single time. One junction end disagrees with the germline gene, perhaps due to a read error. CDR3 in amino acids: CASSVVRSPYEQCF. CDR3 sequence (DNA): TGTGCCAGCAGTGTTGTCAGGAGCCCCTACGAGCAGTGCTTC. The gene calls are TRBV2 and TRBJ2-5; D is unclear. Per the germline V gene, CDR1 is SNHLY and CDR2 is FYNNEI. The CDR3 totals 14 residues.

The chain recombines TRBV2 with TRBJ1-1; unclear D gene. The CDR3 consists of 13 residues. The germline gives CDR1 SNHLY, CDR2 FYNNEI. The ends were cut back, 3 bases at V and 4 bases at J, with 9 bases in the middle. Written as DNA, the CDR3 is TGTGCCAGCAGTGAGCAGGTTCCCACTGAAGCTTTCTTT. Encoded protein: CASSEQVPTEAFF.

This clonotype was recorded a few times. The V and J genes are TRBV3-1 and TRBJ2-7, with unresolved D. The germline CDR1 and CDR2 sequences are LGHDT and YNNKEL (reference sequence). Trimming left V 3 bases short and J 2 bases short, with 11 bases between. The CDR3 runs 14 residues. CDR3 amino acids: CASSHARFPYEQYF. The CDR3 DNA sequence: TGTGCCAGCAGCCACGCTAGATTCCCCTACGAGCAGTACTTC.

The chain employs TRBV28 and TRBJ1-1; 11 bases match TRBD1. V dropped 5 bases and J dropped 6; count of bases not matched to a gene: 8. This CDR3 spans 15 amino acids. Germline lookup yields CDR1 MDHEN and CDR2 SYDVKM. CDR3: CASSTLGQGAAEAFF. CDR3 nucleotides: TGTGCCAGCAGTACCCTCGGACAGGGGGCGGCTGAAGCTTTCTTT.

V gene TRBV20-1 combines with J gene TRBJ1-5, with TRBD1 as a possible D gene (5 bases). Germline lookup yields CDR1 DFQATT and CDR2 SNEGSKA (reference sequence). There are 14 residues in the CDR3. The V end lost 6 bases, the J end lost 4 bases, and 16 bases lay between the germline ends. The chain's CDR3 is CSAPRGGRNQPQHF. The CDR3 DNA reads TGCAGTGCCCCTAGGGGAGGAAGAAATCAGCCCCAGCATTTT.

The table lists this clonotype with a few counts. This sequence joins TRBV7-2 and TRBJ1-2; TRBD1 matches at 7 bases. CDR1 SGHTA and CDR2 FQGNSA come from the germline V gene. The CDR3 sequence is 16 residues long. J was trimmed by 2 bases and V by 1 base; bases with no gene match: 7. The CDR3 region has the DNA TGTGCCAGCAGCTTAGACTTTGCAGGGGGGAACTATGGCTACACCTTC. Amino acids: CASSLDFAGGNYGYTF.

Many counts were recorded for this clonotype. At one end, the junction sequence differs from germline, possibly due to a read error. The chain carries TRBV7-2 and TRBJ2-1; 7 nucleotides agree with TRBD2. This CDR3 has 13 residues. CDR1 is SGHTA, CDR2 FQGNSA, per germline. DNA for the CDR3: TGCGCCAGCAGCTTACGACTAGCAGGTGAGCAGTTCTTC. This codes for CASSLRLAGEQFF.

This clonotype showed up many times. V and J are TRBV29-1 and TRBJ1-2; 9 bases are shared with TRBD1. V lost 8 bases, J lost 7 bases, and 8 bases stayed unmatched. CDR3 length: 12 amino acids. Germline values: CDR1 SQVTM, CDR2 ANQGSEA. The CDR3, as DNA: TGCAGCTACCCGGGGACAGGGCCTGGCTACACCTTC. Protein sequence: CSYPGTGPGYTF.

This clonotype was observed a handful of times. This chain uses TRBV20-1 with TRBJ2-7, with 11 bases aligning to TRBD2. The germline CDR1 and CDR2 sequences are DFQATT and SNEGSKA (reference sequence). After removal of 6 bases from V and 1 base from J, the junction contained 5 bases not matched to a gene. CDR3 length: 14 amino acids. The CDR3 DNA is TGCAGTGCCCCACTAGCGGGAGAATCCTACGAGCAGTACTTC. Protein product: CSAPLAGESYEQYF.

This clonotype was observed many times. The chain carries TRBV9 and TRBJ2-7; 7 nucleotides line up with TRBD2. CDR3 length equals 15 residues. Germline CDR1 and CDR2: SGDLS and YYNGEE. V shed 4 bases, J shed 3 bases, and the junction held 10 bases outside the gene matches. CDR3 nucleotide sequence: TGTGCCAGCAGCCCGTCGGGTCTAGCGGTCTACGAGCAGTACTTC. This gives the protein CASSPSGLAVYEQYF.

This clonotype has more than one count but fewer than ten. The V and J genes are TRBV14 and TRBJ2-1; D possibly uses TRBD1 or TRBD2 (5 bases each). The CDR3 sequence is 15 residues long. Between the trimmed V and J ends, which lost 3 bases and 2 bases, there was a span of 11 bases. Germline loops: CDR1 SGHDN, CDR2 FVKESK. As DNA, the CDR3 is TGTGCCAGCAGCCAGGGACGGAAAACCTACAATGAGCAGTTCTTC. Translation: CASSQGRKTYNEQFF.

As for this clonotype: An end of the junction differs from the germline gene, which may be a read error. V usage is TRBV6-1 and J usage is TRBJ2-1, with 8 bases identical to TRBD2. CDR3 length: 16 amino acids. Germline assignment: CDR1 MNHNS and CDR2 SASEGT. Here the CDR3 DNA reads TGTGCCAGCAGTGAAAGGTGGACTAGCTCCTACAATGAGCGGTTCTTC. It is translated as CASSERWTSSYNERFF.

This clonotype showed up just a few times. This rearrangement joins TRBV5-1 to TRBJ2-7; 7 positions match TRBD1. Germline values: CDR1 SGHRS, CDR2 YFSETQ. Trimming cost V 7 bases and J 7 bases; bases outside gene matches: 26. The CDR3 totals 18 residues. The CDR3 DNA sequence: TGCGCCAGCGGCTCAGACTGGGGACAGATACCAAGAGACAATGAGCAGTACTTC. Translation: CASGSDWGQIPRDNEQYF.